The 10 T cell receptor beta chains reported below all come from one sample, sequenced in a study of blood T cell repertoires in COVID-19. TCRdb's table, derived via immunoSEQ multiplex PCR, lists solely in-frame clones and lacks some. The table lists fewer than 700,000 clones, about 89% of them singletons, with roughly 7.3% in the top ten. Sequenced material: peripheral blood. Receptors were obtained from a woman aged 45-65 years with COVID-19, enrolled during active disease.

The chain is built from TRBV14 and TRBJ1-1; no firm D call. Germline CDR1 reads SGHDN; CDR2 reads FVKESK. With 0 bases removed from V and 0 bases from J, the gap between germline ends came to 17 bases. The CDR3 is 18 amino acids. CDR3 nucleotides: TGTGCCAGCAGCCAAGATCAAAGACTACTGGGGATGAACACTGAAGCTTTCTTT. This encodes CASSQDQRLLGMNTEAFF.

The V call is TRBV5-6, the J call TRBJ2-1; TRBD2 aligns across 9 bases. The CDR3 length is 15 residues. Trimming cost V 0 bases and J 7 bases; bases outside gene matches: 5. In germline, CDR1 is SGHDT, CDR2 YYEEEE. CDR3: CASSLEGLAQNEQFF. The CDR3 DNA reads TGTGCCAGCAGCTTGGAGGGACTAGCTCAAAATGAGCAGTTCTTC.

The chain links TRBV19 to TRBJ1-1; the D is unclear. The ends were cut back, 5 bases at V and 2 bases at J, with 9 bases in the middle. In germline, CDR1 is LNHDA, CDR2 SQIVND (reference sequence). This CDR3 is 13 amino acids long. DNA for the CDR3: TGTGCCAGTAGTTCGTCGAGAAACACTGAAGCTTTCTTT. Protein product: CASSSSRNTEAFF.

Of note for this clone: At the DNA level, this CDR3 is encoded by other sequences in the same sample as well. V and J are TRBV18 and TRBJ2-1; 10 bases match TRBD2. The CDR3 sequence is 15 residues long. The germline CDR1 and CDR2 sequences are KGHSH and LQKENI. The J segment lost 2 bases and the V segment lost 2 bases, leaving 0 bases of the junction unmatched. CDR3 amino acids: CASSPGTSAYNEQFF. DNA of the CDR3: TGTGCCAGCTCACCAGGGACTAGCGCCTACAATGAGCAGTTCTTC.

The chain links TRBV13 to TRBJ2-3, with TRBD2 matching 9 bases. CDR1 PRHDT and CDR2 FYEKMQ come from the germline V gene (reference sequence). Trimming took 6 bases from V and 3 from J; bases not matched to a gene: 10. The CDR3 sequence is 16 residues long. The CDR3 here is CASSSVSGGKTDTQYF. The CDR3 DNA reads TGTGCCAGCAGTTCCGTTAGCGGGGGAAAAACAGATACGCAGTATTTT.

The chain joins TRBV7-3 to TRBJ1-2, with 9 bases fitting TRBD1. Looked up from germline, CDR1 is SGHTA and CDR2 is FQGTGA. The CDR3 has 13 amino acids. V dropped 5 bases and J dropped 8; count of bases not matched to a gene: 6. CDR3 amino acids: CASSPGQGGGYTF. In DNA form, the CDR3 reads TGTGCCAGCAGCCCGGGACAGGGTGGAGGCTACACCTTC.

The chain couples TRBV5-1 to TRBJ2-7, with a tentative D call TRBD1 (5 bases). The CDR3 contains 13 residues. V was shortened by 5 bases and J by 5 bases, with 14 bases between the two germline ends. Germline V CDR1 and CDR2: SGHRS, YFSETQ. This CDR3 reads CASRQGLNDEQYF. The CDR3 coding sequence is TGCGCCAGCAGGCAGGGATTGAATGACGAGCAGTACTTC.

The CDR3 sequence: CATSVTGGETQYF. The CDR3 DNA sequence: TGTGCCACCAGTGTCACAGGGGGGGAGACCCAGTACTTC. The V gene is TRBV24-1, the J gene TRBJ2-5; TRBD1 matches 8 bases. Germline CDR1 is KGHDR and CDR2 is SFDVKD. The CDR3 runs to 13 residues. Losses at the gene ends were 5 bases for V and 5 bases for J; bases not matched to a gene: 3.

V and J are TRBV29-1 and TRBJ1-1, with no clear D. V was trimmed by 7 bases and J by 4 bases, leaving 16 bases between them. This CDR3 is built from 13 residues. Germline CDR1 and CDR2: SQVTM and ANQGSEA. CDR3 nucleotides: TGCAGCGCCGCGCCATCCGGTGGCACTGAAGCTTTCTTT. Translated: CSAAPSGGTEAFF.

The chain has TRBV5-1 and TRBJ2-7; 8 bases match TRBD2. The CDR3 is made up of 15 amino acids. CDR1 and CDR2 from the germline V gene are SGHRS and YFSETQ. The V and J ends lost 5 bases and 2 bases, in that order; junction bases with no gene match: 9. The CDR3 region has the DNA TGCGCCAGCAGACTCGATAGCGGGGCCCCCTACGAGCAGTACTTC. This codes for CASRLDSGAPYEQYF.